A single sample is the source of the 18 T cell receptor beta chains below, sequenced in a study of vaccination effects on CD4 cells after COVID-19. Sequencing in the ViraFEST assay came after antigen-specific CD4+ T cells had been expanded with viral peptide pools, which were used to stimulate PBMC. At the end of approximately 10 days of culture, CD4+ T cells were isolated. Participants were vaccinated with two doses of either the BNT162b2 or mRNA-1273 vaccine. Some clones are missing from TCRdb's copy, which holds only in-frame ones; the method was immunoSEQ multiplex PCR. The sample consists of over 80,000 clones, more than 60% of them appearing once. No antigens are known for them. The sequenced sample was CD4+ T cells from PBMCs cultured with HCoV-OC43 spike peptides, obtained after COVID-19 vaccination. Subset reported: HCoV-OC43 spike overlapping peptide pool stimulation. The receptors come from a human donor who received a COVID-19 vaccine.

The table lists this clone with a few counts. DNA for the CDR3: TGCGCCAGCAGCTTTTACGGGGGCTTGAACACTGAAGCTTTCTTT. Protein product: CASSFYGGLNTEAFF. The chain uses TRBV5-1 and TRBJ1-1, with a weak D call TRBD1 (6 bases). V dropped 2 bases and J dropped 0 bases, with 11 bases sitting between them. This CDR3 is 15 amino acids long. Looked up from germline, CDR1 is SGHRS and CDR2 is YFSETQ.

CDR3 DNA: TGTGCTAGTGGAGACGGGGGGGTGGGGACCCAGTACTTC. It specifies CASGDGGVGTQYF. The chain couples TRBV12-5 to TRBJ2-5; TRBD2 agrees at 8 bases. Germline V CDR1 and CDR2: LGHNT, FRNRAP. The CDR3 sequence is 13 residues long. Trimming took 6 bases from V and 7 from J; bases not matched to a gene: 7.

This rearrangement joins TRBV27 to TRBJ1-5; no clear D. The CDR3 covers 16 residues. V dropped 5 bases and J dropped 2 bases, with 16 bases sitting between them. From germline, CDR1 is MNHEY and CDR2 SMNVEV (reference sequence). CDR3 region: CASSEYQVRGNQPQHF. DNA of the CDR3: TGTGCCAGCAGTGAGTACCAGGTTCGGGGCAATCAGCCCCAGCATTTT.

This rearrangement joins TRBV5-8 to TRBJ1-5, with D hard to call. Trimming took 0 bases from V and 9 from J, leaving 10 bases between them. This CDR3 has 13 amino acids. Germline V gene lookup returns CDR1 SGHTS and CDR2 YDEGEE. In nucleotides, the CDR3 is TGTGCCAGCAGCTTGGCAGCGATTGGGCCCCAGCATTTT. It encodes CASSLAAIGPQHF.

This clone was seen once. The V call is TRBV19, the J call TRBJ1-2; no firm D call. The CDR3 is made up of 14 amino acids. The germline V gene has CDR1 LNHDA and CDR2 SQIVND (reference sequence). V was clipped by 1 base and J by 0 bases, with 6 bases between them. The CDR3: CASSIGPTNYGYTF. DNA of the CDR3: TGTGCCAGTAGTATAGGACCTACTAACTATGGCTACACCTTC.

This sequence joins TRBV4-1 and TRBJ1-2; D perhaps matches TRBD1 (5 bases). This CDR3 contains 14 residues. V lost 1 base and J 7 bases, leaving 13 bases between the germline ends. In germline, CDR1 is MGHRA, CDR2 YSYEKL. The DNA for the CDR3 is TGCGCCAGCAGCCAAGGGGACGGAGTGGGTGGCTACACCTTC. Amino acid sequence: CASSQGDGVGGYTF.

This rearrangement joins TRBV19 to TRBJ2-1; TRBD2 is a possible D gene (6 bases). Germline CDR1 reads LNHDA; CDR2 reads SQIVND (reference sequence). This CDR3 spans 15 amino acids. V was cut by 6 bases and J by 2 bases, with 14 bases left in between. CDR3 region: CASSKWGGAYNEQFF. Written as DNA, the CDR3 is TGTGCCAGTAGCAAATGGGGCGGGGCCTACAATGAGCAGTTCTTC.

This rearrangement joins TRBV30 to TRBJ1-4; D might be TRBD1 (5 bases). The germline V and J ends were trimmed by 3 bases and 8 bases, with 13 bases remaining between them. The V gene's germline CDR1 is GTSNPN and CDR2 SVGIG (reference sequence). CDR3 length: 13 residues. CDR3 nucleotides: TGTGCCTGGAGCCTCCAGGGCAGGGAAAAACTGTTTTTT. This gives the protein CAWSLQGREKLFF.

This sequence joins TRBV18 and TRBJ2-2; TRBD1 aligns across 8 bases. The CDR3 contains 15 residues. Germline loops: CDR1 KGHSH, CDR2 LQKENI. V dropped 6 bases and J dropped 4; count of bases not matched to a gene: 7. As DNA, the CDR3 is TGTGCCAGCTCCCAGGGGGCATCATTCACCGGGGAGCTGTTTTTT. Translating it yields CASSQGASFTGELFF.

The chain combines TRBV10-2 with TRBJ1-1, with 10 nucleotides matching TRBD1. CDR1 and CDR2 (germline): WSHSY, SAAADI. The CDR3 loop spans 14 amino acids. V lost 8 bases, J lost 10 bases, and 13 bases stayed unmatched. The CDR3 reads CASEKSPGQGTAFF. As DNA, the CDR3 is TGCGCCAGCGAGAAATCGCCGGGACAGGGGACAGCTTTCTTT.

The chain has TRBV5-1 and TRBJ1-5; possible D gene TRBD1, 5 bases. Germline CDR1 SGHRS, CDR2 YFSETQ. The length of the CDR3 is 14 residues. V was clipped by 4 bases and J by 2 bases, with 10 bases between them. Here the CDR3 DNA reads TGCGCCAGCAGCCCGGGGGGGGGCAATCAGCCCCAGCATTTT. Translating it yields CASSPGGGNQPQHF.

This sequence joins TRBV4-1 and TRBJ1-4, with no clear D. Trimming took off 4 bases at V and 4 bases at J, with 7 bases between the two ends. This CDR3 region has 13 residues. Looked up from germline, CDR1 is MGHRA and CDR2 is YSYEKL. CDR3 in amino acids: CASSLRLNEKLFF. CDR3 nucleotide sequence: TGCGCCAGCAGCCTCCGCCTTAATGAAAAACTGTTTTTT.

This sequence joins TRBV4-1 and TRBJ1-1, with 11 bases fitting TRBD1. The junction had 10 bases not matched to a gene; V was cut back by 5 bases and J by 5 bases. Germline V gene sequence: CDR1 MGHRA, CDR2 YSYEKL. This CDR3 contains 16 residues. The CDR3 is CASSRKGQGAGTEAFF. The CDR3 DNA is TGCGCCAGCAGCAGGAAAGGACAGGGGGCCGGGACTGAAGCTTTCTTT.

The V and J genes are TRBV7-2 and TRBJ1-4; D is uncertain. V was cut by 1 base and J by 6 bases, with 6 bases left in between. Per germline, CDR1 SGHTA and CDR2 FQGNSA. The CDR3 runs 13 residues. In DNA, the CDR3 is TGTGCCAGCAGCTTAGTTGTCGATGAAAAACTGTTTTTT. Its translation: CASSLVVDEKLFF.

This clone was counted a few times. The chain carries TRBV6-5 and TRBJ1-1; D call uncertain. CDR1 is MNHEY, CDR2 SVGAGI, per germline. The CDR3 is made up of 14 amino acids. V dropped 7 bases and J dropped 2 bases, with 14 bases sitting between them. The CDR3 nucleotides are TGTGCCAGCACTTCCAGCGGGATCAACACTGAAGCTTTCTTT. Protein sequence: CASTSSGINTEAFF.

The rearrangement uses TRBV11-2 and TRBJ2-5; possible D gene TRBD1, 6 bases. The V end lost 5 bases, the J end lost 4 bases, and 14 bases lay between the germline ends. Germline V gene lookup returns CDR1 SGHAT and CDR2 FQNNGV. This CDR3 has 14 residues. The CDR3 spells CASSLVTGIETQYF. The CDR3 DNA reads as TGTGCCAGCAGCCTTGTCACAGGGATAGAGACCCAGTACTTC.

The table lists this clone with a few counts. This chain links TRBV6-5 with TRBJ2-1; 11 nucleotides agree with TRBD1. Germline V CDR1 and CDR2: MNHEY, SVGAGI. V dropped 3 bases and J dropped 7; count of bases not matched to a gene: 8. The CDR3 is 16 residues long. CDR3 region: CASSYIGQGARNEQFF. CDR3 nucleotides: TGTGCCAGCAGTTATATTGGACAGGGGGCGCGGAATGAGCAGTTCTTC.

The genes are TRBV30 and TRBJ1-6, with 7 bases matching TRBD1. Germline-derived CDR1 and CDR2 are GTSNPN and SVGIG (reference sequence). V lost 5 bases and J lost 7; bases outside the gene matches: 8. CDR3 length: 14 amino acids. The CDR3 spells CAWGRQGNNSPLHF. As DNA, the CDR3 is TGTGCCTGGGGTAGACAGGGAAACAATTCACCCCTCCACTTT.